A single sample is the source of the 14 T cell receptor beta chains below, sequenced in a study of lymphopenia after photon versus proton radiotherapy. Here immunoSEQ multiplex PCR was the method, and the copy in TCRdb shows in-frame clones only, minus some. Of about 70,000 clones listed, around 90% are singletons. Sequences were derived from peripheral blood, sampled from a patient treated with photon-based radiotherapy. The receptor set was obtained from a middle-aged woman with cholangiocarcinoma.

The chain employs TRBV15 and TRBJ2-5; TRBD2 matches 9 bases. Germline V gene lookup returns CDR1 LNHNV and CDR2 YYDKDF (reference sequence). This CDR3 spans 16 amino acids. Trimming took 1 base from V and 1 from J; bases not matched to a gene: 4. The CDR3 sequence is CATSRGSSGTQETQYF. CDR3 sequence (DNA): TGTGCCACCAGCAGAGGGTCTAGCGGGACCCAAGAGACCCAGTACTTC.

The rearrangement uses TRBV7-9 and TRBJ2-7, with a tentative D call TRBD1 (5 bases). Germline V gives CDR1 SEHNR, CDR2 FQNEAQ (reference sequence). The V end lost 1 base, the J end lost 5 bases, and 12 bases lay between the germline ends. CDR3 length: 14 residues. The CDR3 spells CASSLEGVTDEQYF. The CDR3 coding sequence is TGTGCCAGCAGCTTAGAAGGGGTAACCGACGAGCAGTACTTC.

The chain links TRBV6-5 to TRBJ2-7; D unclear. The CDR3 totals 11 residues. The germline gives CDR1 MNHEY, CDR2 SVGAGI. Between the trimmed V and J ends, which lost 8 bases and 6 bases, there was a span of 11 bases. CDR3 DNA sequence: TGTGCCAGCGCTTGGGGTGGCGAGCAGTACTTC. Its translation is CASAWGGEQYF.

The chain couples TRBV7-3 to TRBJ2-7; TRBD1 or TRBD2 may be the D gene (5 bases each). V lost 6 bases and J lost 6, with 12 bases in between. Looked up from germline, CDR1 is SGHTA and CDR2 is FQGTGA. CDR3 length equals 12 residues. The CDR3 DNA sequence: TGTGCCAGCAGATCATGGGACGGCGAGCAGTACTTC. Translated, it gives CASRSWDGEQYF.

The V call is TRBV7-9, the J call TRBJ1-1; possible D gene TRBD1, 6 bases. Germline CDR1 and CDR2: SEHNR and FQNEAQ (reference sequence). This CDR3 is built from 13 residues. Trimming stripped 5 bases from V and 1 base from J, with 8 bases between. CDR3 protein: CASSTDRNTEAFF. CDR3 DNA: TGTGCCAGCAGCACGGACAGGAACACTGAAGCTTTCTTT. Variable domain in full (rest from reference TRBV7-9 and TRBJ1-1): DTGVSQNPRHKITKRGQNVTFRCDPISEHNRLYWYRQTLGQGPEFLTYFQNEAQLEKSRLLSDRFSAERPKGSFSTLEIQRTEQGDSAMYLCASSTDRNTEAFFGQGTRLTVV.

The J gene is TRBJ2-3, the V gene TRBV5-1, with 7 nucleotides matching TRBD1. This CDR3 is 15 amino acids long. V lost 4 bases and J lost 0; bases outside the gene matches: 5. CDR1 SGHRS and CDR2 YFSETQ come from the germline V gene. CDR3 nucleotide sequence: TGCGCCAGCAGCAACAGGGGCCCAAGCACAGATACGCAGTATTTT. It translates to CASSNRGPSTDTQYF.

The V and J genes are TRBV6-4 and TRBJ2-1; TRBD1 matches 11 bases. Per germline, CDR1 MRHNA and CDR2 SNTAGT. The V and J ends lost 6 bases and 9 bases, in that order; junction bases with no gene match: 10. This CDR3 has 15 amino acids. The CDR3 region has the DNA TGTGCCAGCAGCACCGGGACAGGGGGGTCGGGTGAGCAGTTCTTC. It encodes CASSTGTGGSGEQFF.

The V call is TRBV2, the J call TRBJ1-5, with 9 bases that match TRBD1. In germline, CDR1 is SNHLY, CDR2 FYNNEI. Unmatched junction bases numbered 4, after V lost 3 bases and J lost 4 bases. This CDR3 has 15 residues. The CDR3 DNA reads TGTGCCAGCAGTGAGGAAGGGACAGGGAATCAGCCCCAGCATTTT. This gives the protein CASSEEGTGNQPQHF. Looking up the rest from reference TRBV2 and TRBJ1-5 gives the full variable domain: EPEVTQTPSHQVTQMGQEVILRCVPISNHLYFYWYRQILGQKVEFLVSFYNNEISEKSEIFDDQFSVERPDGSNFTLKIRSTKLEDSAMYFCASSEEGTGNQPQHFGDGTRLSIL.

This chain links TRBV7-2 with TRBJ1-5, with D uncertain. Between the trimmed V and J ends, which lost 0 bases and 1 base, there was a span of 7 bases. The germline V gene encodes CDR1 SGHTA and CDR2 FQGNSA. This CDR3 has 15 amino acids. The DNA for the CDR3 is TGTGCCAGCAGCTTAGCGGCCGCCAGCAATCAGCCCCAGCATTTT. Protein product: CASSLAAASNQPQHF.

V is TRBV10-3 and J is TRBJ1-1; D uncertain. Trimming shortened V by 7 bases and J by 0 bases, and 3 bases separated the two germline ends. Germline loops: CDR1 ENHRY, CDR2 SYGVKD. This CDR3 is 11 amino acids long. CDR3 region: CAIKLNTEAFF. The DNA of the CDR3 is TGTGCCATCAAGTTGAACACTGAAGCTTTCTTT.

The J gene is TRBJ2-2, the V gene TRBV6-5, with D uncertain. This CDR3 has 12 amino acids. The V gene lost 2 bases and the J gene lost 11 bases, with 9 bases spanning the gap. In germline, CDR1 is MNHEY, CDR2 SVGAGI. CDR3 DNA sequence: TGTGCCAGCAGTTACGTCTGGGGAGAGCTGTTTTTT. Translation: CASSYVWGELFF.

This clone was detected once. The chain joins TRBV7-3 to TRBJ1-2; no firm D call. Germline V CDR1 and CDR2: SGHTA, FQGTGA. The CDR3 covers 15 residues. V was cut by 2 bases and J by 5 bases, with 15 bases left in between. The CDR3 is CASSLGVRRWYGYTF. Here the CDR3 DNA reads TGTGCCAGCAGCTTAGGGGTCAGGAGGTGGTATGGCTACACCTTC. The whole variable domain, remainder taken from reference TRBV7-3 and TRBJ1-2, is GAGVSQTPSNKVTEKGKYVELRCDPISGHTALYWYRQSLGQGPEFLIYFQGTGAADDSGLPNDRFFAVRPEGSVSTLKIQRTERGDSAVYLCASSLGVRRWYGYTFGSGTRLTVV.

This chain links TRBV28 with TRBJ2-1; unclear D gene. The length of the CDR3 is 12 residues. Germline loops: CDR1 MDHEN, CDR2 SYDVKM. V shed 5 bases and J shed 2 bases, with 4 bases lying between them. CDR3 amino acids: CASSPPYNEQFF. The CDR3 DNA sequence: TGTGCCAGCAGTCCCCCCTACAATGAGCAGTTCTTC.

This clone has more than one count but fewer than ten. This rearrangement joins TRBV9 to TRBJ1-6; tentative D call: TRBD1 (5 bases). Germline V gene data show CDR1 as SGDLS and CDR2 as YYNGEE. This CDR3 spans 14 amino acids. Trimming left V 1 base short and J 4 bases short, with 6 bases between. CDR3 sequence reads: CASSVRGYNSPLHF. The CDR3 DNA reads as TGTGCCAGCAGCGTAAGGGGTTATAATTCACCCCTCCACTTT.